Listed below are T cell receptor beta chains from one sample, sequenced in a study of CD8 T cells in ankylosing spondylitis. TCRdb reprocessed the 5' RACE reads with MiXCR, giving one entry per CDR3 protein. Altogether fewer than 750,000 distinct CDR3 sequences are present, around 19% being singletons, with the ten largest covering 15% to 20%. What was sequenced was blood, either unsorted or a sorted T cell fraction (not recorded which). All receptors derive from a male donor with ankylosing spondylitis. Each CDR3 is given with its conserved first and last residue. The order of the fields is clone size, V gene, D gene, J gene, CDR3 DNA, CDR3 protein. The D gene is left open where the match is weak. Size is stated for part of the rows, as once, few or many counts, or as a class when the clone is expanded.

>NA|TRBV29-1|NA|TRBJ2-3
TGCAGCATCGGACTTAGCACAGATACGCAGTATTTT
CSIGLSTDTQYF
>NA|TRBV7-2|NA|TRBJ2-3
TGTGCCAGCAGCCCAGACCGACTACCCACAGATACGCAGTATTTT
CASSPDRLPTDTQYF
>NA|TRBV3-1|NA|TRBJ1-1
TGTGCCAGCAGCGGGGATCCCGGTATTATCACTGAAGCTTTCTTT
CASSGDPGIITEAFF
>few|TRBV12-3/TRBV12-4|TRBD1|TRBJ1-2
TGTGCCAGCAGTGACCCCAGGGGGCTTAGCAGTTATGGCTACACCTTC
CASSDPRGLSSYGYTF
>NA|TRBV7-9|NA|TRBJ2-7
TGTGCCAGCGACTCGGGCTACGAGCAGTACTTC
CASDSGYEQYF
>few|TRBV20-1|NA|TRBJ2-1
TGCAGTGCTCGCCGGGACGTCAATGAGCAGTTCTTC
CSARRDVNEQFF
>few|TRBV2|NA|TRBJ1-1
TGTGCCAGCAAACCTGCGGACGGCCGCACTGAAGCTTTCTTT
CASKPADGRTEAFF
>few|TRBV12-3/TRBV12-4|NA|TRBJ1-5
TGTGCCAGCAGATCAGGGGCACTAAATCAGCCCCAGCATTTT
CASRSGALNQPQHF
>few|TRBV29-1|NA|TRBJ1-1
TGCAGCGTTGAAGCAGGGGCGACGAACACTGAAGCTTTCTTT
CSVEAGATNTEAFF
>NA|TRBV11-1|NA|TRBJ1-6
TGTGCCAGCGCGCGGGAATATAATTCACCCCTCCACTTT
CASAREYNSPLHF
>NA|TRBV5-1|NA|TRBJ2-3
TGCGCCAGCAGCTTGGCCATCGGAGAGGGGACAGATACGCAGTATTTT
CASSLAIGEGTDTQYF